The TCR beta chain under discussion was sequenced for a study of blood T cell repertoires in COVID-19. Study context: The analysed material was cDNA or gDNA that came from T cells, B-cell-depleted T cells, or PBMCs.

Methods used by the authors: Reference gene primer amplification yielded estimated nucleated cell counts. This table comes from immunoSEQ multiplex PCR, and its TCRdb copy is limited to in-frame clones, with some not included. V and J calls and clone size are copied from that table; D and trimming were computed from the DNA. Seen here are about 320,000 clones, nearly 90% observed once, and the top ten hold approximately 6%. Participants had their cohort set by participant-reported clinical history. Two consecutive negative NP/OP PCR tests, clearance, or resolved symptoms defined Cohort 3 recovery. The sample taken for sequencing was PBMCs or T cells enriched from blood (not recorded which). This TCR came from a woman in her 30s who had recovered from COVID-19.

The CDR3 loop is CASSPRDRGPGNTIYF. In nucleotides, the CDR3 is TGTGCCAGCTCACCTAGGGACAGGGGGCCTGGAAACACCATATATTTT. J is TRBJ1-3 and V is TRBV18, with 12 bases aligning to TRBD1. Germline CDR1 reads KGHSH; CDR2 reads LQKENI. The CDR3 sequence is 16 residues long. With 3 bases clipped from V and 2 bases from J, the junction kept 2 bases outside the gene matches. Supplemented by reference TRBV18 and TRBJ1-3, the full variable domain reads NAGVMQNPRHLVRRRGQEARLRCSPMKGHSHVYWYRQLPEEGLKFMVYLQKENIIDESGMPKERFSAEFPKEGPSILRIQQVVRGDSAAYFCASSPRDRGPGNTIYFGEGSWLTVV.